These 18 T cell receptor beta chains were sequenced from one sample in a study of beta chain features in type 1 diabetes. TCRB transcripts that were expressed got sequenced, as all of the isolated RNA had been reverse transcribed. Sequenced by immunoSEQ multiplex PCR; TCRdb stores in-frame clones only, minus some. The sample has about half a million clones; around 28% are singletons. The sequenced sample consisted of naive CD4+ T cells from blood. These receptors all stem from a man younger than 30 in good health.

The chain recombines TRBV15 with TRBJ2-2, with 8 bases lining up with TRBD1. With 2 bases clipped from V and 7 bases from J, the junction kept 6 bases outside the gene matches. Germline V gene data show CDR1 as LNHNV and CDR2 as YYDKDF (reference sequence). The CDR3 contains 15 residues. This chain's CDR3 is CATSRTKTGDGELFF. The CDR3 DNA is TGTGCCACCAGCAGAACCAAGACAGGGGACGGGGAGCTGTTTTTT.

This clone appeared a few times. The V and J genes are TRBV7-9 and TRBJ2-1; D is uncertain. The CDR3 has 15 residues. Germline CDR1 SEHNR, CDR2 FQNEAQ (reference sequence). V was cut by 7 bases and J by 2 bases, with 15 bases left in between. The CDR3 loop is CASTNKSHTYNEQFF. The DNA of the CDR3 is TGTGCCAGCACCAACAAGTCCCACACCTACAATGAGCAGTTCTTC.

The chain couples TRBV29-1 to TRBJ2-7; tentatively, D is TRBD1 (6 bases). The CDR3 is 12 amino acids. Germline loops: CDR1 SQVTM, CDR2 ANQGSEA. V was clipped by 4 bases and J by 3 bases, with 10 bases between them. The CDR3 coding sequence is TGCAGCGTTGTGTCAGGGGACTACGAGCAGTACTTC. Its translation is CSVVSGDYEQYF.

The rearrangement joins TRBV14 to TRBJ2-1; unclear D gene. Trimming pared 4 bases from V and 0 bases from J, leaving 16 bases between. CDR3 length equals 17 residues. Germline CDR1 and CDR2: SGHDN and FVKESK. CDR3 sequence reads: CASSLPKSGHSYNEQFF. The CDR3 bases are TGTGCCAGCAGCCTTCCGAAATCGGGCCACTCCTACAATGAGCAGTTCTTC. The whole variable domain, filled in from reference TRBV14 and TRBJ2-1, reads EAGVTQFPSHSVIEKGQTVTLRCDPISGHDNLYWYRRVMGKEIKFLLHFVKESKQDESGMPNNRFLAERTGGTYSTLKVQPAELEDSGVYFCASSLPKSGHSYNEQFFGPGTRLTVL.

The V call is TRBV5-4, the J call TRBJ2-7; possibly TRBD1 or TRBD2 for D (6 bases each). The V end lost 4 bases, the J end lost 7 bases, and 21 bases lay between the germline ends. The germline CDR1 and CDR2 sequences are SGHNT and YYREEE (reference sequence). This CDR3 has 15 residues. This CDR3 reads CASSGGPGTSGEQYF. CDR3 bases: TGTGCCAGCAGCGGGGGGCCCGGGACCTCTGGAGAGCAGTACTTC.

This clone has more than one count but fewer than ten. The CDR3, as DNA: TGTGCCAGCACTGGGGGGAGCGGTAGCACAGATACGCAGTATTTT. Its translation is CASTGGSGSTDTQYF. This rearrangement joins TRBV28 to TRBJ2-3; a weak D match, TRBD2 (6 bases). Germline V gene lookup returns CDR1 MDHEN and CDR2 SYDVKM. The V end lost 7 bases, the J end lost 0 bases, and 14 bases lay between the germline ends. The CDR3 is 15 amino acids.

This clone appeared a few times. The V call is TRBV7-2, the J call TRBJ2-5; D gene unclear. Germline V gene sequence: CDR1 SGHTA, CDR2 FQGNSA. The CDR3 runs to 12 residues. V gave up 5 bases and J gave up 0 bases, with 4 bases separating them. The CDR3 DNA is TGTGCCAGCAGCATGTACCAAGAGACCCAGTACTTC. This encodes CASSMYQETQYF.

The V gene is TRBV7-2, the J gene TRBJ2-7; TRBD2 is a possible D gene (6 bases). There are 12 residues in the CDR3. Trimming stripped 4 bases from V and 4 bases from J, with 8 bases between. CDR1 and CDR2 from the germline V gene are SGHTA and FQGNSA. CDR3 protein: CASSWDFYEQYF. CDR3 DNA: TGTGCCAGCAGCTGGGACTTTTACGAGCAGTACTTC.

This clone has only a few counts. The CDR3 is CASSLTSGTYGYTF. CDR3 sequence (DNA): TGTGCCAGCAGCTTAACGTCGGGGACCTATGGCTACACCTTC. The rearrangement joins TRBV7-3 to TRBJ1-2; possibly TRBD1 for D (5 bases). CDR1 is SGHTA and CDR2 is FQGTGA in the germline V gene. CDR3 length: 14 residues. V was pared by 0 bases and J by 4 bases, with 9 bases between.

This chain joins TRBV29-1 and TRBJ2-7; no firm D call. The last part of the DNA fits TRBJ2-5 better; the J call may be wrong. CDR3 length: 12 amino acids. Germline CDR1 is SQVTM and CDR2 is ANQGSEA. CDR3: CSVEGGQETQYF. CDR3 DNA sequence: TGCAGCGTTGAAGGCGGTCAAGAGACCCAGTACTTC.

This chain connects TRBV2 to TRBJ2-5; TRBD2 matches at 7 bases. V was clipped by 9 bases and J by 4 bases; unmatched bases: 11. Germline V gene data show CDR1 as SNHLY and CDR2 as FYNNEI. CDR3 length: 14 residues. The CDR3 DNA reads as TGTGCCAGTGGACTAGTGGGAAGGTCAGAGACCCAGTACTTC. The encoded protein is CASGLVGRSETQYF.

V and J are TRBV10-3 and TRBJ2-1; the D is unclear. V dropped 3 bases and J dropped 8 bases, with 8 bases sitting between them. CDR3 length: 12 amino acids. CDR1 is ENHRY and CDR2 is SYGVKD in the germline V gene. CDR3 sequence (DNA): TGTGCCATCAGTGACCGTCTCGATGAGCAGTTCTTC. Protein: CAISDRLDEQFF.

Details on this clone: Other nucleotide sequences from this sample produce the same CDR3. V usage is TRBV7-2 and J usage is TRBJ2-5; no firm D call. Germline CDR1 reads SGHTA; CDR2 reads FQGNSA. Trimming took 2 bases from V and 5 from J, leaving 3 bases between them. This CDR3 is built from 11 residues. This chain's CDR3 is CASSLLETQYF. The CDR3 DNA follows: TGTGCCAGCAGCTTACTGGAGACCCAGTACTTC.

This clone was counted only a few times. This chain uses TRBV7-9 with TRBJ2-2; D is unclear. CDR3 size: 15 residues. Trimming cost V 2 bases and J 6 bases, with 13 bases left between them. CDR1 and CDR2 (germline): SEHNR, FQNEAQ (reference sequence). The CDR3 loop reads CASSLSRMVAGELFF. CDR3 in DNA: TGTGCCAGCAGCTTATCCCGTATGGTGGCCGGGGAGCTGTTTTTT. Full variable domain (remainder filled in from reference TRBV7-9 and TRBJ2-2): DTGVSQNPRHKITKRGQNVTFRCDPISEHNRLYWYRQTLGQGPEFLTYFQNEAQLEKSRLLSDRFSAERPKGSFSTLEIQRTEQGDSAMYLCASSLSRMVAGELFFGEGSRLTVL.

In its sample, this clone was seen a few times. This sequence joins TRBV4-3 and TRBJ2-4; D is undetermined. This CDR3 is built from 14 residues. Germline V gene lookup returns CDR1 LGHNA and CDR2 YSLEER. V lost 0 bases, J lost 9 bases, and 12 bases lay in between. In DNA, the CDR3 is TGCGCCAGCAGCCAAGAGTTGGGTGGTGGCATTCAGTACTTC. Translated, it gives CASSQELGGGIQYF.

This clone was counted a few times. V is TRBV19 and J is TRBJ2-3; D might be TRBD1 or TRBD2, each matching 5 bases. This CDR3 comprises 14 residues. Looked up from germline, CDR1 is LNHDA and CDR2 is SQIVND (reference sequence). Deletions cut 3 bases from V and 2 bases from J, with 9 bases between. Written as DNA, the CDR3 is TGTGCCAGTAGTATGGGGGTAAACACAGATACGCAGTATTTT. Protein: CASSMGVNTDTQYF.

This clone has more than one count but fewer than ten. J is TRBJ2-1 and V is TRBV29-1; tentatively, D is TRBD2 (5 bases). Germline CDR1 reads SQVTM; CDR2 reads ANQGSEA. The CDR3 is 15 amino acids. V lost 8 bases and J lost 0, with 17 bases in between. The CDR3 region has the DNA TGCAGCACCAGAACTAGGCTAAGCTCCTACAATGAGCAGTTCTTC. Its translation: CSTRTRLSSYNEQFF.

This sequence joins TRBV19 and TRBJ2-1, with 12 bases matching TRBD2. The CDR3 has 16 residues. The trim removed 5 bases at V and 5 bases at J, leaving 7 bases unmatched. CDR1 and CDR2 (germline): LNHDA, SQIVND (reference sequence). The CDR3 spells CASSARLAGEDNEQFF. DNA for the CDR3: TGTGCCAGTAGTGCCCGACTAGCGGGAGAGGACAATGAGCAGTTCTTC.